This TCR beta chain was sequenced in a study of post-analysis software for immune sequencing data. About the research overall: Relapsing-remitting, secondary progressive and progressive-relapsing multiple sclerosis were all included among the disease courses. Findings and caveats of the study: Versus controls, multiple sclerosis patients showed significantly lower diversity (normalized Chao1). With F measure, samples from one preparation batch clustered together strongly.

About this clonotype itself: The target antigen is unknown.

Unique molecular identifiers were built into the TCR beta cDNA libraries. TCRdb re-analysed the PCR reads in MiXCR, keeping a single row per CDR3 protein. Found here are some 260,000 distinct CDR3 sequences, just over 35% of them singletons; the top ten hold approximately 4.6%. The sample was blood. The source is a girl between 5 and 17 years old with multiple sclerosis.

The CDR3 here is CAIEDSPLPHEQFF. The CDR3, as DNA: TGTGCCATTGAGGACAGTCCTCTTCCCCATGAGCAGTTCTTC. V and J are TRBV19 and TRBJ2-1; weak D call: TRBD1 (6 bases). CDR3 length: 14 amino acids. Trimming removed 10 bases at V and 8 bases at J, with 21 bases between. Germline CDR1 LNHDA, CDR2 SQIVND (reference sequence).